The entry below describes one T cell receptor beta chain. Its antigen is not yet known. One base away there is no much larger clone; base qualities are not given. To sequence the TCRbeta CDR3 region, genomic DNA was isolated from the sorted cells. The immunoSEQ Assay was used to sequence the TCRbeta CDR3 regions. The table was pulled from immuneACCESS by TCRdb, which kept in-frame rearrangements only. Such tables lose some clones; where checked, under half of the loss comes from unresolved V genes, and the rest has no known cause. The sample data list roughly 38,000 clones, and roughly nine tenths of these were observed just once. Approximately 0.62% of the sample goes to the ten largest clones. This sample is part of a study of OX40 agonist ivuxolimab in advanced cancers. Context from the whole study: The costimulatory receptor OX40 (CD134) was targeted by ivuxolimab, a fully human IgG2 agonistic monoclonal antibody. Partial responses occurred in three dose-escalation patients: two with cutaneous melanoma and one with hepatocellular carcinoma. In the dose-escalation cohort, 82.7% of patients were male, and the mean age was approximately 64 years, with a range of 23 to 79. The paper describes the monotherapy dose-escalation part (N ≈ 52 patients) of the phase I trial of ivuxolimab. The purpose of peripheral TCRbeta sequencing was to test whether ivuxolimab changed TCR sequence diversity and led to clonal T-cell expansion. Of the 50 or so patients in dose escalation, about 20 had hepatocellular carcinoma, some 15 had melanoma, 9 had renal cell carcinoma and 9 had head and neck cancer. Patients were allowed to have had prior anti-PD-1, anti-PD-L1 or anti-CTLA-4 therapy, and approximately 40% of the dose-escalation patients had been treated with checkpoint inhibitors. Intravenous ivuxolimab was administered to patients every 2 weeks at six dose levels: 0.01, 0.1, 0.3, 1.5, 3 and 10 mg/kg.

The germline V gene sets CDR1 to MNHNS and CDR2 to SASEGT. The V and J ends are trimmed by 3 bases and 8 bases, leaving 16 bases between them. The CDR3 holds 15 amino acids from the cysteine to the phenylalanine. Of the read, only the CDR3 DNA is kept; its 45 bases are in frame from base 1. What the work shows at the level of the full study, not this receptor alone: Low levels of normalized T-cell clonal expansion were also seen in some nonresponding patients. In the 0.1-3.0 mg/kg groups, partial responders had among the lowest normalized peripheral clonal expansion, particularly in CD8+ T cells. On average, CD8+ T cells showed more expanded clones than CD4+ T cells after ivuxolimab. At doses of 0.1 to 3.0 mg/kg, clonal expansion of both CD4+ and CD8+ T cells in blood was seen between baseline and week 6. The antigen specificity of the peripheral T cells that underwent clonal expansion was not determined.

The trial excluded patients who had a history of autoimmune disease or who were on systemic immunosuppression. In every dose cohort, peripheral blood was drawn for TCR sequencing at baseline, cycle 4 day 1, and cycle 7 day 1. Samples were obtained from an open-label, multicenter, first-in-human phase I dose-escalation trial of ivuxolimab. Adults with locally advanced or metastatic melanoma, renal cell carcinoma, hepatocellular carcinoma or head and neck squamous cell carcinoma were enrolled in the trial. Before TCR sequencing, CD4+ and CD8+ T cells were separately sorted from peripheral blood. The sequence links TRBV6-1 to TRBJ2-2; the D region may be TRBD1 or TRBD2, each matching 5 bases equally. This receptor was obtained from an adult with an advanced solid tumor such as melanoma, head and neck, liver or kidney cancer. This sample comprised CD4+ or CD8+ T cells sorted from blood, obtained in a trial of the OX40 agonist ivuxolimab. The DNA sequence follows: TGTGCCAGCAGTGAGGGGACGGAAGGAGGAGGGGAGCTGTTTTTT. Its protein is CASSEGTEGGGELFF.